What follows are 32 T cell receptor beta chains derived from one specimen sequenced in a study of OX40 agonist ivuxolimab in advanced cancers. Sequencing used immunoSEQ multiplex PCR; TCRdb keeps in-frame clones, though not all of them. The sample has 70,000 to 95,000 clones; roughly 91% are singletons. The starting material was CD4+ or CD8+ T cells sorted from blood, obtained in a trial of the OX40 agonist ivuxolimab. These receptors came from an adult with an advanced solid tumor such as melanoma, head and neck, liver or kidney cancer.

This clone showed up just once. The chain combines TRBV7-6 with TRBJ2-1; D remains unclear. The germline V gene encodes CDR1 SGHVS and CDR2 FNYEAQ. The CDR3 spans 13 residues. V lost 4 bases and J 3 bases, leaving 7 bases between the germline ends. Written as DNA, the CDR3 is TGTGCCAGCAGCTCCCCCGTCTACAATGAGCAGTTCTTC. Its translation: CASSSPVYNEQFF.

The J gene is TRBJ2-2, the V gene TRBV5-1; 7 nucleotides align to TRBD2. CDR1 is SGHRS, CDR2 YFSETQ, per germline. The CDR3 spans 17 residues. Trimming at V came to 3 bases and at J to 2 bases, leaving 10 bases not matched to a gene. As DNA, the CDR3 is TGCGCCAGCAGCTACGGACCTCGCGGGGGTAACACCGGGGAGCTGTTTTTT. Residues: CASSYGPRGGNTGELFF.

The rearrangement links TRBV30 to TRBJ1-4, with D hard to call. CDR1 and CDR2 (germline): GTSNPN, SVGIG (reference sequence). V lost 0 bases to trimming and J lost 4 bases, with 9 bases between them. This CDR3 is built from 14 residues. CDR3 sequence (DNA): TGTGCCTGGAGTGTACCCGGGAATAATGAAAAACTGTTTTTT. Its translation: CAWSVPGNNEKLFF.

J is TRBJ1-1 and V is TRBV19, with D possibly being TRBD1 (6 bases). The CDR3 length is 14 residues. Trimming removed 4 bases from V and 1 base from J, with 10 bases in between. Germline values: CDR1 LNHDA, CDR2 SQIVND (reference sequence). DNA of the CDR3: TGTGCCAGTAGTACCCGGACAGAGAACACTGAAGCTTTCTTT. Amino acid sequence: CASSTRTENTEAFF.

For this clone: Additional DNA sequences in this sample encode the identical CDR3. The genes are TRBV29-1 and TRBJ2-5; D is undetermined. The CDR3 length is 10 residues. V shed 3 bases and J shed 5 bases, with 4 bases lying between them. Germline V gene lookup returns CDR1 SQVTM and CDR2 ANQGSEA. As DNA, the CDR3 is TGCAGCGTTGAGGAGGAGACCCAGTACTTC. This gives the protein CSVEEETQYF.

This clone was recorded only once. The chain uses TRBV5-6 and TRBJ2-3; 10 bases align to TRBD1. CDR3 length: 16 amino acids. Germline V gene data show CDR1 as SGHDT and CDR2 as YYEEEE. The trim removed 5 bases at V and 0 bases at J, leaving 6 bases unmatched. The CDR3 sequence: CASRVPGQGSTDTQYF. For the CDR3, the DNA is TGTGCCAGCAGGGTCCCGGGACAGGGGAGCACAGATACGCAGTATTTT.

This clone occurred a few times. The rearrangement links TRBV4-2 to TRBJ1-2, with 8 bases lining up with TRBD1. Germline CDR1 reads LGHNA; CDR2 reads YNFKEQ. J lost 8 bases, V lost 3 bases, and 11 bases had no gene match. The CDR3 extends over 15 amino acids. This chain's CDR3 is CASSQWVTGAEGYTF. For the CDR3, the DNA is TGTGCCAGCAGCCAGTGGGTGACAGGGGCCGAGGGCTACACCTTC.

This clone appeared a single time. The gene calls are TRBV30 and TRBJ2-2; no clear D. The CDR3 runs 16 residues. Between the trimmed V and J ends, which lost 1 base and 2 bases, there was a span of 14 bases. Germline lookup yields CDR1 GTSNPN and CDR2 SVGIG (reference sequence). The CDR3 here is CAWSAPQRPNTGELFF. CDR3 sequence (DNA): TGTGCCTGGAGTGCCCCCCAGAGACCAAACACCGGGGAGCTGTTTTTT.

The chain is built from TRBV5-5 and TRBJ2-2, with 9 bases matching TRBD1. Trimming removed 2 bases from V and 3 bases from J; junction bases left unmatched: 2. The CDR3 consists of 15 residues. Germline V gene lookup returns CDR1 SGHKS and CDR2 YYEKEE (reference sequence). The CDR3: CASSFRTGDTGELFF. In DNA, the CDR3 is TGTGCCAGCAGCTTCCGGACAGGGGACACCGGGGAGCTGTTTTTT.

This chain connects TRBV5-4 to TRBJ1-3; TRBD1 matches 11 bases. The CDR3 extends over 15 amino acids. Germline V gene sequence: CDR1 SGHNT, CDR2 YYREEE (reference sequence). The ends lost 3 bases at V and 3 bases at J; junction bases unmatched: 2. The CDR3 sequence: CASSYGTGGGNTIYF. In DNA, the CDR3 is TGTGCCAGCAGCTACGGGACAGGGGGTGGAAACACCATATATTTT.

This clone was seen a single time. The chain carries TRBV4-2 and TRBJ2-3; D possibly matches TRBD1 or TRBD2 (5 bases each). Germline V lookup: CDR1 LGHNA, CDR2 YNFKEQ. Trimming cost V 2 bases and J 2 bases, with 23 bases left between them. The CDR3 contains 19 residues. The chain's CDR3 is CASSQKGAPGGVLTDTQYF. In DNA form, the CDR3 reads TGTGCCAGCAGCCAAAAAGGGGCTCCTGGGGGAGTCCTCACAGATACGCAGTATTTT.

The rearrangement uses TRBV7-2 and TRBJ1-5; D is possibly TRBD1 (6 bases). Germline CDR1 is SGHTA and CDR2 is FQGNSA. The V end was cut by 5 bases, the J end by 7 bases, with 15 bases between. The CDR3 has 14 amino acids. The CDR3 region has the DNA TGTGCCAGCAGCCCCACAGGGATGAGACAGCCCCAGCATTTT. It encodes CASSPTGMRQPQHF.

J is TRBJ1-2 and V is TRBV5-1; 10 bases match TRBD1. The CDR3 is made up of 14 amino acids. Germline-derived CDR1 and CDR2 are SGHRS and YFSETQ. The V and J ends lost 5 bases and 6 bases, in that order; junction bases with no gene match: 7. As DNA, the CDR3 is TGCGCCAGCAGATCGACGGGGACAGGGGATGGCTACACCTTC. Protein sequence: CASRSTGTGDGYTF.

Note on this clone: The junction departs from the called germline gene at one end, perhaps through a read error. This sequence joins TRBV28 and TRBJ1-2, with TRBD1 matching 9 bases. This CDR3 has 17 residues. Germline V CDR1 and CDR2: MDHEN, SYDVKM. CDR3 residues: CAGSLDRGAKLNYGYTF. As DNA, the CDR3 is TGTGCCGGCAGTTTGGACAGGGGCGCTAAACTCAACTATGGCTACACCTTC.

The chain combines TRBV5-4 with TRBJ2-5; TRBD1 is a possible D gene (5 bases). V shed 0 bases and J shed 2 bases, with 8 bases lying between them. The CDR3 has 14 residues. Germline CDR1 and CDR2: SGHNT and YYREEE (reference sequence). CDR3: CASSLGQLQETQYF. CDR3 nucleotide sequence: TGTGCCAGCAGCTTGGGACAGCTTCAAGAGACCCAGTACTTC.

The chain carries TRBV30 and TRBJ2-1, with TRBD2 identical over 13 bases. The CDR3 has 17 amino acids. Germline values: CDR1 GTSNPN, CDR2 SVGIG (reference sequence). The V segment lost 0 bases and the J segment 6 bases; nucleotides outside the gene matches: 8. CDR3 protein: CAWSVTSGRPSSNEQFF. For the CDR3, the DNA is TGTGCCTGGAGTGTGACTAGCGGGAGGCCCTCTAGCAATGAGCAGTTCTTC.

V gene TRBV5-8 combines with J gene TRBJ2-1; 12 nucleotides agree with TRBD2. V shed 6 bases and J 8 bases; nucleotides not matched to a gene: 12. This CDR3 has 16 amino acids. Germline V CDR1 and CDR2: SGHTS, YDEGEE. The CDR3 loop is CASTLSWTSGIYEQFF. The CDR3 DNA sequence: TGTGCCAGCACCCTAAGTTGGACTAGCGGGATCTATGAGCAGTTCTTC.

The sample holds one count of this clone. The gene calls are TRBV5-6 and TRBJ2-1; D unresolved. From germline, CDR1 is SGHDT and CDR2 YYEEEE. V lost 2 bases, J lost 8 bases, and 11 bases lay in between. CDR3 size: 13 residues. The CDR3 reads CASSFVLTHEQFF. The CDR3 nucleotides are TGTGCCAGCAGCTTTGTCTTAACCCATGAGCAGTTCTTC. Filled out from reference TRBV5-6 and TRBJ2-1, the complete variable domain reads DAGVTQSPTHLIKTRGQQVTLRCSPKSGHDTVSWYQQALGQGPQFIFQYYEEEERQRGNFPDRFSGHQFPNYSSELNVNALLLGDSALYLCASSFVLTHEQFFGPGTRLTVL.

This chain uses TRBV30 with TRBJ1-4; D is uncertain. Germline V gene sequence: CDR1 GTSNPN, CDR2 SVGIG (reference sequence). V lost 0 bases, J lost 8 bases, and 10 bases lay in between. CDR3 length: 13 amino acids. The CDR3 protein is CAWSVRYGEKLFF. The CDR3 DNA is TGTGCCTGGAGTGTCCGGTATGGCGAAAAACTGTTTTTT. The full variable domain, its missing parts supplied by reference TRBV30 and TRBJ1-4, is SQTIHQWPATLVQPVGSPLSLECTVEGTSNPNLYWYRQAAGRGLQLLFYSVGIGQISSEVPQNLSASRPQDRQFILSSKKLLLSDSGFYLCAWSVRYGEKLFFGSGTQLSVL.

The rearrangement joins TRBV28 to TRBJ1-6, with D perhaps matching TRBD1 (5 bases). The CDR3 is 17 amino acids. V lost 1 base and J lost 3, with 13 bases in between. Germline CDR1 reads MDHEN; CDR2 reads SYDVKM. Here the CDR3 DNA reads TGTGCCAGCAGTTTATCCACAGGTTCGGGCTATAATTCACCCCTCCACTTT. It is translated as CASSLSTGSGYNSPLHF.

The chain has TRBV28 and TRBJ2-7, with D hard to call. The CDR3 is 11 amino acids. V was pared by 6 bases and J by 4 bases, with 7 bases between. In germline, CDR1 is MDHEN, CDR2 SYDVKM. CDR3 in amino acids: CASSQPYEQYF. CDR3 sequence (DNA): TGTGCCAGCAGCCAACCGTACGAGCAGTACTTC.

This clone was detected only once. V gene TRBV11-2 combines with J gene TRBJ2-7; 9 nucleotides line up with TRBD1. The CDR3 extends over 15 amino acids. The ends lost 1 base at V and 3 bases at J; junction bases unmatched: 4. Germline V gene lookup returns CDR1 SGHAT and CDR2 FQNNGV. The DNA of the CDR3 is TGTGCCAGCAGCTTAGGAGACAGGGGGTTCTACGAGCAGTACTTC. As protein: CASSLGDRGFYEQYF.

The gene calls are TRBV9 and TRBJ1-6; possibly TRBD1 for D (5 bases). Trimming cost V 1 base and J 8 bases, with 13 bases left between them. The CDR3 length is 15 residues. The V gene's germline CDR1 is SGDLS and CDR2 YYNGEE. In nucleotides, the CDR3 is TGTGCCAGCAGCGTAAGGGAGGGGATCGATTCACCCCTCCACTTT. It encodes CASSVREGIDSPLHF.

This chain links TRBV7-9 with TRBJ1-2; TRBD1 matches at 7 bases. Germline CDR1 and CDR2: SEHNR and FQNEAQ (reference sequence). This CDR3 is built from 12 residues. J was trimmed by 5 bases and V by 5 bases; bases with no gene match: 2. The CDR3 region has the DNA TGTGCCAGCAGCCAGACAGGGTATGGCTACACCTTC. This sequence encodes CASSQTGYGYTF.

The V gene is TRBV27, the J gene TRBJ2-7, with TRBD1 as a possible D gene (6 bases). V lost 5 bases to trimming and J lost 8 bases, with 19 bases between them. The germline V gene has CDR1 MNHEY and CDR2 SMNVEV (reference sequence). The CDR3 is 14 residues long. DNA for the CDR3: TGTGCCAGCAGTGCCTCAGTAGGGGGATTGAAGCAGTACTTC. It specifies CASSASVGGLKQYF.

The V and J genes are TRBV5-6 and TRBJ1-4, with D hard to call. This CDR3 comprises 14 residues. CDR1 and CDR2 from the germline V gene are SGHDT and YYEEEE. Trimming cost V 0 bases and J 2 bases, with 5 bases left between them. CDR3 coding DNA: TGTGCCAGCAGCTTGGCGGGTACTAATGAAAAACTGTTTTTT. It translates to CASSLAGTNEKLFF.

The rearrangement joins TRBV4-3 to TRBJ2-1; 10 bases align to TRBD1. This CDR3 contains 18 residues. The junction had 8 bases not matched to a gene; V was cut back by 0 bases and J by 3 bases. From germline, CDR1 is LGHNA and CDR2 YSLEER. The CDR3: CASSQDDGTGADYNEQFF. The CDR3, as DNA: TGCGCCAGCAGCCAAGACGACGGGACAGGGGCTGACTACAATGAGCAGTTCTTC.

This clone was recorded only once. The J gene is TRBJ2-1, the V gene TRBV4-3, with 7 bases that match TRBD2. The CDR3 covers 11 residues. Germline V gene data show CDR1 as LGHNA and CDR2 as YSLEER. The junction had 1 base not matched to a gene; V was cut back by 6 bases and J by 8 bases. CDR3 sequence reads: CASSLADEQFF. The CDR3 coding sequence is TGCGCCAGCAGTCTAGCGGATGAGCAGTTCTTC.

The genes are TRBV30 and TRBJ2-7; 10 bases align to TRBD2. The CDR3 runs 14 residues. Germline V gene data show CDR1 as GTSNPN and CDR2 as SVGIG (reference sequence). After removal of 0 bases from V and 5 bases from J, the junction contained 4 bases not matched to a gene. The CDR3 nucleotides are TGTGCCTGGAGTGTACGAGCGGGGGGGAACGAGCAGTACTTC. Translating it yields CAWSVRAGGNEQYF.

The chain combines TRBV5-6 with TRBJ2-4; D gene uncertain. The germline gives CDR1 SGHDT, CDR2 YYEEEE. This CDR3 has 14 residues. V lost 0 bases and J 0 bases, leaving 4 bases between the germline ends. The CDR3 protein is CASSLVRAKNIQYF. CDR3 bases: TGTGCCAGCAGCTTGGTTCGAGCCAAAAACATTCAGTACTTC.

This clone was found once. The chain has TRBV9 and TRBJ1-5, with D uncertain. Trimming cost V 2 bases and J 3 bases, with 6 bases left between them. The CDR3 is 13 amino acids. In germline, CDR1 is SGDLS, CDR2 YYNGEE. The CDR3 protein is CASSVGHNQPQHF. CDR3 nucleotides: TGTGCCAGCAGCGTCGGTCACAATCAGCCCCAGCATTTT.

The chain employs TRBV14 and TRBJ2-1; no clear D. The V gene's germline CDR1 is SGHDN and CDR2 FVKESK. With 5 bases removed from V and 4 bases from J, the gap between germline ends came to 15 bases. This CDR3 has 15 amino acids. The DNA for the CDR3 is TGTGCCAGCAGCAAGATCCTAGTAGGGTACAATGAGCAGTTCTTC. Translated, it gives CASSKILVGYNEQFF.